The 17 T cell receptor beta chains below all came from one sample that was sequenced in a study of graft-versus-host responses after intestinal transplantation. Produced via immunoSEQ multiplex PCR; TCRdb's table is partial and in-frame only. The table records some 140,000 clones, 90% to 95% of them present only once. These receptors' targets are unknown. Sequenced material: unstimulated CD4+ T cells sorted from spleen or lymph node cells, taken before intestinal transplant. The source of these receptors is a human donor who received an intestinal transplant.

The chain joins TRBV6-5 to TRBJ1-1; D is possibly TRBD1 (5 bases). Trimming removed 2 bases from V and 6 bases from J, with 13 bases in between. The length of the CDR3 is 14 residues. Germline V gives CDR1 MNHEY, CDR2 SVGAGI. The CDR3, as DNA: TGTGCCAGCAGTTACGCCGCAGGGATCTCTGAAGCTTTCTTT. It is translated as CASSYAAGISEAFF.

V gene TRBV10-3 combines with J gene TRBJ2-1; 10 bases are a match to TRBD2. The CDR3 consists of 16 residues. Trimming cost V 10 bases and J 0 bases; bases outside gene matches: 9. Germline-derived CDR1 and CDR2 are ENHRY and SYGVKD. Written as DNA, the CDR3 is TGTGCCACCTCCGGGACTAGCGATCTCTCCTACAATGAGCAGTTCTTC. Translated: CATSGTSDLSYNEQFF.

This sequence joins TRBV7-2 and TRBJ2-4; D uncertain. This CDR3 region has 11 residues. V was cut by 6 bases and J by 7 bases, with 7 bases left in between. From germline, CDR1 is SGHTA and CDR2 FQGNSA. The CDR3 region has the DNA TGTGCCAGCAGATTTTATAACATTCAGTACTTC. Protein product: CASRFYNIQYF. Combining the CDR3 with reference TRBV7-2 and TRBJ2-4 gives the whole variable domain GAGVSQSPSNKVTEKGKDVELRCDPISGHTALYWYRQSLGQGLEFLIYFQGNSAPDKSGLPSDRFSAERTGGSVSTLTIQRTQQEDSAVYLCASRFYNIQYFGAGTRLSVL.

The chain links TRBV11-3 to TRBJ2-2; no clear D gene. This CDR3 spans 11 amino acids. CDR1 and CDR2 (germline): SGHNT, YENEEA. Trimming stripped 5 bases from V and 6 bases from J, with 4 bases between. CDR3 sequence: CASSPAGELFF. In DNA form, the CDR3 reads TGTGCCAGCAGCCCCGCCGGGGAGCTGTTTTTT.

The CDR3 region has the DNA TGTGCCAGCAGTTATGGAGGGGGCCGTGGGGACACTGAAGCTTTCTTT. Amino acid sequence: CASSYGGGRGDTEAFF. The chain employs TRBV6-5 and TRBJ1-1; 7 bases match TRBD1. The CDR3 length is 16 residues. Germline-derived CDR1 and CDR2 are MNHEY and SVGAGI. J gave up 3 bases and V 3 bases, and 10 bases lay outside the gene matches.

J is TRBJ1-2 and V is TRBV6-1, with 7 positions matching TRBD1. CDR3 size: 12 residues. Germline values: CDR1 MNHNS, CDR2 SASEGT. Losses at the gene ends were 6 bases for V and 5 bases for J; bases not matched to a gene: 3. CDR3 residues: CASSDREYGYTF. The CDR3 region has the DNA TGTGCCAGCAGCGACAGGGAGTATGGCTACACCTTC.

The genes are TRBV7-2 and TRBJ2-5; perhaps TRBD2 as D (7 bases). The germline CDR1 and CDR2 sequences are SGHTA and FQGNSA. This CDR3 is 17 amino acids long. The V end was cut by 1 base, the J end by 5 bases, with 20 bases between. The CDR3 DNA sequence: TGTGCCAGCAGCTTAGAATGGCGGTGGGGGGGCAGGGAGACCCAGTACTTC. Translation gives CASSLEWRWGGRETQYF.

The chain is built from TRBV5-5 and TRBJ1-6, with D unclear. Trimming removed 3 bases from V and 7 bases from J, with 14 bases in between. The CDR3 is made up of 15 amino acids. From germline, CDR1 is SGHKS and CDR2 YYEKEE (reference sequence). The CDR3 sequence: CASSSMGIVNSPLHF. As DNA, the CDR3 is TGTGCCAGCAGCTCTATGGGAATCGTCAATTCACCCCTCCACTTT.

This chain links TRBV5-1 with TRBJ1-2, with D possibly TRBD1 on 5 matching bases. V lost 4 bases and J lost 6, with 16 bases in between. Germline CDR1 is SGHRS and CDR2 is YFSETQ. The CDR3 covers 14 residues. The CDR3 nucleotides are TGCGCCAGCAGCCCGAACCGGGGGGGAGATGGCTACACCTTC. This sequence encodes CASSPNRGGDGYTF.

The rearrangement uses TRBV2 and TRBJ2-7; 8 nucleotides agree with TRBD1. Germline V CDR1 and CDR2: SNHLY, FYNNEI. This CDR3 spans 14 amino acids. The ends lost 4 bases at V and 3 bases at J; junction bases unmatched: 5. This chain's CDR3 is CASSAQGQDYEQYF. In DNA, the CDR3 is TGTGCCAGCAGTGCCCAGGGACAGGACTACGAGCAGTACTTC.

The chain couples TRBV2 to TRBJ1-5; a weak D match, TRBD1 (5 bases). V was cut by 0 bases and J by 0 bases, with 24 bases left in between. The CDR3 is 21 residues long. Germline values: CDR1 SNHLY, CDR2 FYNNEI. In DNA, the CDR3 is TGTGCCAGCAGTGAAGCAGGATTGGCGAGACAGCAAATATATAGCAATCAGCCCCAGCATTTT. This encodes CASSEAGLARQQIYSNQPQHF.

This clone has just a few counts. This chain uses TRBV5-1 with TRBJ1-1; unclear D gene. V was cut by 0 bases and J by 1 base, with 7 bases left in between. The CDR3 has 14 amino acids. Germline-derived CDR1 and CDR2 are SGHRS and YFSETQ. CDR3 region: CASSLGPANTEAFF. CDR3 nucleotides: TGCGCCAGCAGCTTGGGCCCGGCGAACACTGAAGCTTTCTTT. Variable domain in full (rest from reference TRBV5-1 and TRBJ1-1): KAGVTQTPRYLIKTRGQQVTLSCSPISGHRSVSWYQQTPGQGLQFLFEYFSETQRNKGNFPGRFSGRQFSNSRSEMNVSTLELGDSALYLCASSLGPANTEAFFGQGTRLTVV.

The CDR3 nucleotides read TGCGCCAGCAGCTTGGAGGGGGCCTCTGGAAACACCATATATTTT. Its translation: CASSLEGASGNTIYF. This chain links TRBV5-1 with TRBJ1-3, with 7 bases lining up with TRBD1. CDR1 is SGHRS, CDR2 YFSETQ, per germline. J gave up 0 bases and V 0 bases, and 0 bases lay outside the gene matches. The CDR3 sequence is 15 residues long. Filled out from reference TRBV5-1 and TRBJ1-3, the complete variable domain reads KAGVTQTPRYLIKTRGQQVTLSCSPISGHRSVSWYQQTPGQGLQFLFEYFSETQRNKGNFPGRFSGRQFSNSRSEMNVSTLELGDSALYLCASSLEGASGNTIYFGEGSWLTVV.

V is TRBV29-1 and J is TRBJ1-1, with a possible D match to TRBD1 (5 bases). V was clipped by 3 bases and J by 0 bases, with 8 bases between them. Germline CDR1 and CDR2: SQVTM and ANQGSEA. The CDR3 is made up of 13 amino acids. The CDR3 reads CSVDRGLNTEAFF. CDR3 DNA: TGCAGCGTTGACCGGGGCCTGAACACTGAAGCTTTCTTT. The full variable domain, its missing parts supplied by reference TRBV29-1 and TRBJ1-1, is SAVISQKPSRDICQRGTSLTIQCQVDSQVTMMFWYRQQPGQSLTLIATANQGSEATYESGFVIDKFPISRPNLTFSTLTVSNMSPEDSSIYLCSVDRGLNTEAFFGQGTRLTVV.

The gene calls are TRBV30 and TRBJ1-2, with TRBD1 identical over 7 bases. The CDR3 runs 13 residues. The V gene's germline CDR1 is GTSNPN and CDR2 SVGIG (reference sequence). Trimming at V came to 5 bases and at J to 5 bases, leaving 8 bases not matched to a gene. CDR3 nucleotide sequence: TGTGCCTGGGAAGACAGGGCGATATATGGCTACACCTTC. Its translation is CAWEDRAIYGYTF.

V and J are TRBV10-1 and TRBJ2-5, with 9 bases identical to TRBD2. Germline CDR1 WNHNN, CDR2 SYGVQD (reference sequence). The trim removed 3 bases at V and 2 bases at J, leaving 7 bases unmatched. The CDR3 runs 16 residues. The chain's CDR3 is CASSDGPAGGQETQYF. In DNA form, the CDR3 reads TGCGCCAGCAGTGACGGGCCGGCGGGGGGGCAAGAGACCCAGTACTTC.

V and J are TRBV6-5 and TRBJ1-6, with D tentatively TRBD1 (6 bases). Germline CDR1 MNHEY, CDR2 SVGAGI. V lost 6 bases, J lost 6 bases, and 12 bases lay in between. This CDR3 has 14 residues. CDR3 amino acids: CASRITGLNSPLHF. CDR3 in DNA: TGTGCCAGCAGGATAACAGGGCTTAATTCACCCCTCCACTTT.